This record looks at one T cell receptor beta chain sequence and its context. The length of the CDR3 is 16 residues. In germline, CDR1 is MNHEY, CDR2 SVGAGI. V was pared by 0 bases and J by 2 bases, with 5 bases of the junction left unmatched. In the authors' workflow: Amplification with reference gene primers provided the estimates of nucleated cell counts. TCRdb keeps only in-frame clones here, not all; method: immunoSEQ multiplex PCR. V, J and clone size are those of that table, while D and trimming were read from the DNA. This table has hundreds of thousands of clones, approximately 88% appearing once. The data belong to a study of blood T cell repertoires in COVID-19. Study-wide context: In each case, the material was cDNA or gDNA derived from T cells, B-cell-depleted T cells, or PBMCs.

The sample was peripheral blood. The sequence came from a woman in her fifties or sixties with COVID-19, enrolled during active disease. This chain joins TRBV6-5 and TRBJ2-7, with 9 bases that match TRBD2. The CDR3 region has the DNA TGTGCCAGCAGTTACTCGGCCCAGCGGGGGGCCTACGAGCAGTACTTC. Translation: CASSYSAQRGAYEQYF.